Presented here are 25 T cell receptor beta chains from one specimen sequenced in a study of sequential checkpoint blockade in melanoma. Treatment described: randomized to nivolumab then ipilimumab (arm A) or the reverse (arm B). Generated by immunoSEQ multiplex PCR, the TCRdb table keeps only in-frame clones and is missing some. The table has around 8,800 clones, about 25% seen once. The specimen was tumor tissue (inferred from file names), collected from a patient given nivolumab and ipilimumab in sequence. The receptor source for this set is a human donor with melanoma.

This clone is classed as medium-sized. The chain combines TRBV11-3 with TRBJ1-2; D remains ambiguous. This CDR3 comprises 15 residues. The germline CDR1 and CDR2 sequences are SGHNT and YENEEA. V lost 3 bases and J 4 bases, leaving 15 bases between the germline ends. The CDR3 protein is CASSLNTRLGYGYTF. The CDR3, as DNA: TGTGCCAGCAGCTTGAACACGCGGTTGGGCTATGGCTACACCTTC.

This chain joins TRBV30 and TRBJ2-1, with 9 bases fitting TRBD2. The CDR3 totals 15 residues. J was trimmed by 5 bases and V by 0 bases; bases with no gene match: 5. Per germline, CDR1 GTSNPN and CDR2 SVGIG (reference sequence). The CDR3 spells CAWSVAGGPNNEQFF. CDR3 bases: TGTGCCTGGAGTGTAGCGGGGGGCCCCAACAATGAGCAGTTCTTC.

The genes are TRBV14 and TRBJ2-7; the match to TRBD2 covers 7 bases. The germline CDR1 and CDR2 sequences are SGHDN and FVKESK. Trimming cost V 0 bases and J 0 bases; bases outside gene matches: 5. CDR3 length equals 16 residues. The CDR3 loop reads CASSQEYGRSSYEQYF. In DNA form, the CDR3 reads TGTGCCAGCAGCCAAGAATACGGGAGGAGCTCCTACGAGCAGTACTTC.

The sample holds many counts of this clone. The chain employs TRBV6-8 and TRBJ2-5; the D gene is possibly TRBD1 (5 bases). Trimming left V 5 bases short and J 5 bases short, with 27 bases between. The germline V gene has CDR1 MNHGY and CDR2 SAAAGT. The CDR3 runs to 18 residues. CDR3 DNA sequence: TGTGCCAGCAGTGATGAAGGCCAGGGTAGTGTTACAGAGGAGACCCAGTACTTC. Protein: CASSDEGQGSVTEETQYF.

This clone is judged medium-sized. This chain connects TRBV14 to TRBJ2-2; the D gene is possibly TRBD1 (5 bases). V was shortened by 0 bases and J by 1 base, with 9 bases between the two germline ends. Germline V gene lookup returns CDR1 SGHDN and CDR2 FVKESK. The length of the CDR3 is 16 residues. The CDR3, as DNA: TGTGCCAGCAGCCAAGATCGGCAGGGGAACACCGGGGAGCTGTTTTTT. Protein: CASSQDRQGNTGELFF. Full variable domain (missing parts from reference TRBV14 and TRBJ2-2): EAGVTQFPSHSVIEKGQTVTLRCDPISGHDNLYWYRRVMGKEIKFLLHFVKESKQDESGMPNNRFLAERTGGTYSTLKVQPAELEDSGVYFCASSQDRQGNTGELFFGEGSRLTVL.

The chain joins TRBV11-3 to TRBJ1-3, with D perhaps TRBD1 (6 bases). There are 15 residues in the CDR3. V lost 7 bases to trimming and J lost 0 bases, with 13 bases between them. Germline loops: CDR1 SGHNT, CDR2 YENEEA. This chain's CDR3 is CASIPATGSGNTIYF. CDR3 bases: TGTGCCAGCATCCCAGCGACAGGCTCTGGAAACACCATATATTTT.

This clone was seen a few times. The rearrangement joins TRBV9 to TRBJ1-1; D uncertain. Germline V gene lookup returns CDR1 SGDLS and CDR2 YYNGEE. The V and J ends lost 3 bases and 2 bases respectively, with 8 bases between them. The CDR3 has 13 residues. This CDR3 reads CASSGEGNTEAFF. The DNA for the CDR3 is TGTGCCAGCAGCGGCGAGGGAAACACTGAAGCTTTCTTT.

This clone was counted only a few times. The chain couples TRBV27 to TRBJ2-3; D call uncertain. Trimming removed 8 bases from V and 0 bases from J, with 12 bases in between. CDR3 length: 14 residues. Germline lookup yields CDR1 MNHEY and CDR2 SMNVEV (reference sequence). CDR3: CASLSRSSTDTQYF. In DNA form, the CDR3 reads TGTGCCAGCCTAAGCAGATCTAGCACAGATACGCAGTATTTT.

This clone was counted between two and nine times. This rearrangement joins TRBV30 to TRBJ2-3, with 7 bases that match TRBD1. V was pared by 6 bases and J by 2 bases, with 8 bases of the junction left unmatched. Germline V gene sequence: CDR1 GTSNPN, CDR2 SVGIG (reference sequence). This CDR3 is 14 amino acids long. CDR3 coding DNA: TGTGCCTGTAAGGACAGGAGCGACACAGATACGCAGTATTTT. Its protein product is CACKDRSDTDTQYF.

The rearrangement joins TRBV5-1 to TRBJ1-1; D call uncertain. V lost 0 bases and J lost 6, with 12 bases in between. This CDR3 has 14 amino acids. Per the germline V gene, CDR1 is SGHRS and CDR2 is YFSETQ. The CDR3, as DNA: TGCGCCAGCAGCTTGGCCGGGTCAAACCCTGAAGCTTTCTTT. Translation gives CASSLAGSNPEAFF.

The chain combines TRBV18 with TRBJ2-7; 8 positions agree with TRBD1. The length of the CDR3 is 14 residues. V lost 5 bases and J lost 3; bases outside the gene matches: 6. The germline gives CDR1 KGHSH, CDR2 LQKENI. CDR3 protein: CASSRQGTYYEQYF. The DNA of the CDR3 is TGTGCCAGCTCAAGACAGGGGACATACTACGAGCAGTACTTC. Combining the CDR3 with reference TRBV18 and TRBJ2-7 gives the whole variable domain NAGVMQNPRHLVRRRGQEARLRCSPMKGHSHVYWYRQLPEEGLKFMVYLQKENIIDESGMPKERFSAEFPKEGPSILRIQQVVRGDSAAYFCASSRQGTYYEQYFGPGTRLTVT.

This clone was seen a few times. V and J are TRBV6-8 and TRBJ2-3; D is unresolved. The CDR3 covers 16 residues. Germline CDR1 reads MNHGY; CDR2 reads SAAAGT. The V end was cut by 5 bases, the J end by 2 bases, with 17 bases between. The CDR3 nucleotides read TGTGCCAGCAGTCTTAGGCCGAGCAGACTCACAGATACGCAGTATTTT. It encodes CASSLRPSRLTDTQYF.

CDR3 in amino acids: CASSPGRFTEAFF. The CDR3 nucleotides are TGTGCCAGCAGCCCGGGACGGTTCACTGAAGCTTTCTTT. The rearrangement links TRBV7-1 to TRBJ1-1, with a tentative D call TRBD1 (5 bases). TRBV7-1 is an ORF, and what it does is uncertain. V lost 5 bases and J 4 bases, leaving 11 bases between the germline ends. This CDR3 region has 13 residues.

This clone appeared once. This chain links TRBV29-1 with TRBJ1-2; the match to TRBD1 covers 8 bases. Unmatched junction bases numbered 5, after V lost 3 bases and J lost 8 bases. The CDR3 spans 12 residues. The germline gives CDR1 SQVTM, CDR2 ANQGSEA. The DNA of the CDR3 is TGCAGCGTTGACCAGGGGGCGCGGGGCTACACCTTC. As protein: CSVDQGARGYTF.

A few counts support this clone. CDR3 nucleotides: TGTGCCAGCTACTTACATAACGGAGGGTGGGGTGAGGTACAGCCCCAGCATTTT. It is translated as CASYLHNGGWGEVQPQHF. The rearrangement links TRBV25-1 to TRBJ1-5; the D is unclear. V lost 8 bases and J 7 bases, leaving 30 bases between the germline ends. The CDR3 loop spans 18 amino acids. Germline CDR1 MGHDK, CDR2 SYGVNS. The whole variable domain, remainder taken from reference TRBV25-1 and TRBJ1-5, is EADIYQTPRYLVIGTGKKITLECSQTMGHDKMYWYQQDPGMELHLIHYSYGVNSTEKGDLSSESTVSRIRTEHFPLTLESARPSHTSQYLCASYLHNGGWGEVQPQHFGDGTRLSIL.

V and J are TRBV25-1 and TRBJ1-1; D unresolved. The CDR3 runs 14 residues. V lost 2 bases to trimming and J lost 1 base, with 8 bases between them. Germline loops: CDR1 MGHDK, CDR2 SYGVNS. CDR3 DNA: TGTGCCAGCAGTGAAGGGCCGGCGAACACTGAAGCTTTCTTT. This sequence encodes CASSEGPANTEAFF.

This clone has at least ten counts. The chain uses TRBV30 and TRBJ1-1; 7 nucleotides agree with TRBD1. The CDR3 extends over 14 amino acids. Trimming at V came to 4 bases and at J to 0 bases, leaving 5 bases not matched to a gene. CDR1 GTSNPN and CDR2 SVGIG come from the germline V gene (reference sequence). CDR3 in DNA: TGTGCCTGGAACCTGGGACAGTTGAACACTGAAGCTTTCTTT. It translates to CAWNLGQLNTEAFF.

This clone was seen at least ten times. This chain links TRBV11-3 with TRBJ1-3, with TRBD1 matching over 9 bases. The length of the CDR3 is 17 residues. CDR1 is SGHNT, CDR2 YENEEA, per germline. V lost 4 bases to trimming and J lost 4 bases; unmatched junction nucleotides: 11. CDR3 protein: CASSSSRTGDKGNTIYF. CDR3 DNA sequence: TGTGCCAGCAGCTCCAGCCGGACAGGGGACAAGGGAAACACCATATATTTT. The variable domain in full, with the rest retrieved from reference TRBV11-3 and TRBJ1-3, is EAGVVQSPRYKIIEKKQPVAFWCNPISGHNTLYWYLQNLGQGPELLIRYENEEAVDDSQLPKDRFSAERLKGVDSTLKIQPAELGDSAVYLCASSSSRTGDKGNTIYFGEGSWLTVV.

This clone was recorded at least ten times. This chain uses TRBV6-8 with TRBJ1-6; TRBD1 is a possible D gene (6 bases). The CDR3 is 16 residues long. V shed 5 bases and J shed 4 bases, with 15 bases lying between them. Germline V gene data show CDR1 as MNHGY and CDR2 as SAAAGT. This CDR3 reads CASSERTEIYNSPLHF. The CDR3 nucleotides are TGTGCCAGCAGTGAGCGGACAGAGATATATAATTCACCCCTCCACTTT.

By sample fraction, this clone is medium-sized (0.01 to 0.1%). V is TRBV11-3 and J is TRBJ2-6, with 7 bases aligning to TRBD1. The CDR3 contains 15 residues. CDR1 SGHNT and CDR2 YENEEA come from the germline V gene. Trimming cost V 4 bases and J 4 bases; bases outside gene matches: 4. Here the CDR3 DNA reads TGTGCCAGCAGCTCCGGGACAGTCGGGGCCAACGTCCTGACTTTC. This gives the protein CASSSGTVGANVLTF.

This clone was detected ten times or more. The chain links TRBV6-8 to TRBJ1-2; 8 bases are a match to TRBD1. Trimming took 7 bases from V and 7 from J; bases not matched to a gene: 8. CDR3 length equals 13 residues. In germline, CDR1 is MNHGY, CDR2 SAAAGT. Written as DNA, the CDR3 is TGTGCCAGCAAGGCAGGGGGCGAGGGTGGCTACACCTTC. This codes for CASKAGGEGGYTF.

This clone has a handful of counts. CDR3 protein: CAWTGWEGTSEQFF. The DNA of the CDR3 is TGTGCCTGGACGGGCTGGGAGGGGACCAGTGAGCAGTTCTTC. This rearrangement joins TRBV30 to TRBJ2-1; 7 nucleotides align to TRBD2. CDR3 length: 14 amino acids. The V gene end was trimmed by 4 bases and the J gene end by 9 bases; junction bases not matched to a gene: 12. In germline, CDR1 is GTSNPN, CDR2 SVGIG (reference sequence).

V is TRBV11-3 and J is TRBJ2-5; 10 bases line up with TRBD2. The CDR3 loop spans 14 amino acids. V dropped 5 bases and J dropped 3; count of bases not matched to a gene: 3. From germline, CDR1 is SGHNT and CDR2 YENEEA. The DNA of the CDR3 is TGTGCCAGCAGCATCCTAGCGGGAGAAGAGACCCAGTACTTC. It is translated as CASSILAGEETQYF.

This clone was picked up a small number of times. The rearrangement links TRBV11-3 to TRBJ2-7, with D possibly being TRBD1 or TRBD2 (5 bases each). There are 15 residues in the CDR3. Germline values: CDR1 SGHNT, CDR2 YENEEA. V lost 5 bases and J 4 bases, leaving 18 bases between the germline ends. In nucleotides, the CDR3 is TGTGCCAGCAGCCGAGGGGCCGAAAGCGATTACGAGCAGTACTTC. Its protein is CASSRGAESDYEQYF.

Here the CDR3 reads CASSSRQGLGGYTF. In DNA form, the CDR3 reads TGTGCCAGCAGCTCCCGGCAGGGCCTCGGTGGCTACACCTTC. The chain employs TRBV11-3 and TRBJ1-2; a weak D match, TRBD1 (5 bases). There are 14 residues in the CDR3. Germline V gives CDR1 SGHNT, CDR2 YENEEA. V shed 4 bases and J shed 7 bases, with 16 bases lying between them. The variable domain in full, with the rest retrieved from reference TRBV11-3 and TRBJ1-2, is EAGVVQSPRYKIIEKKQPVAFWCNPISGHNTLYWYLQNLGQGPELLIRYENEEAVDDSQLPKDRFSAERLKGVDSTLKIQPAELGDSAVYLCASSSRQGLGGYTFGSGTRLTVV.